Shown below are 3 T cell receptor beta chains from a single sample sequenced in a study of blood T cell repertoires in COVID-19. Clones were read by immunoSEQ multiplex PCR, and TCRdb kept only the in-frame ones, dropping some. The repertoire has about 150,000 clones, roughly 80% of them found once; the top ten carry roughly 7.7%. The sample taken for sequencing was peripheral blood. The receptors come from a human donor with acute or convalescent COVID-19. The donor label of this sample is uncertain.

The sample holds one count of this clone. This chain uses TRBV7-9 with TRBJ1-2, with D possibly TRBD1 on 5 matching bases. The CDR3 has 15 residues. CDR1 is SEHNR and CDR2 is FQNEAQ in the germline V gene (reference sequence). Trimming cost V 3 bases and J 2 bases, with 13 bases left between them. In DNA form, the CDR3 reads TGTGCCAGCAGCTTGGGACGGGGGGTAAACTATGGCTACACCTTC. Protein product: CASSLGRGVNYGYTF.

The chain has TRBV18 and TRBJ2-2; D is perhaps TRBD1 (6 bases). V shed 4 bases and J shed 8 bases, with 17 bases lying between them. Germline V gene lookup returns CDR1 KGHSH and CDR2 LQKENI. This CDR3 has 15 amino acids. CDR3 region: CASSLSQGQLGELFF. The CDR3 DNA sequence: TGTGCCAGCTCACTAAGCCAGGGACAACTTGGGGAGCTGTTTTTT.

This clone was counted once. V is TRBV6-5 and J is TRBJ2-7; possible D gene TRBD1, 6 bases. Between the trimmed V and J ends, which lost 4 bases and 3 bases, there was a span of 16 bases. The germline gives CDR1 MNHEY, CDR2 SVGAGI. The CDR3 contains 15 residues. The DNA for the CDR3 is TGTGCCAGCAGTTTGACCTGGGACATTGGCTACGAGCAGTACGTC. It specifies CASSLTWDIGYEQYV.